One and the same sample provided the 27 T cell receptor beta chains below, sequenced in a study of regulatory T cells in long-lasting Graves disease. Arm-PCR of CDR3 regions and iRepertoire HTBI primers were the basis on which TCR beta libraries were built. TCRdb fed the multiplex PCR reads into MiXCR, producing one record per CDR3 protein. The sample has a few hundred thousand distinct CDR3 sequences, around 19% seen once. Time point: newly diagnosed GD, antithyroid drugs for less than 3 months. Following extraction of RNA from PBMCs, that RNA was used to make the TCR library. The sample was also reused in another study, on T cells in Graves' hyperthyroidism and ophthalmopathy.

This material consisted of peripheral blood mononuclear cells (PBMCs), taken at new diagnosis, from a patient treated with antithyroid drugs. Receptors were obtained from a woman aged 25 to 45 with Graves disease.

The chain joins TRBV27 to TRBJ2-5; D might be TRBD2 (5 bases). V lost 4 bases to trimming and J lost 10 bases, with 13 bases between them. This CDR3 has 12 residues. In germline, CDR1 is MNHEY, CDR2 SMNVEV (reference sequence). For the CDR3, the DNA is TGTGCCAGCAGTTCTCGGTTCGGGGACCAGTACTTC. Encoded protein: CASSSRFGDQYF.

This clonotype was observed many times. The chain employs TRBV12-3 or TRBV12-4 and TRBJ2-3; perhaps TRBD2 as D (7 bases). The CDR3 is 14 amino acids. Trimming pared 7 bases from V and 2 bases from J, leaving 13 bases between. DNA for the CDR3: TGTGCCAGCACCCGCGGGGGCCTCACAGATACGCAGTATTTT. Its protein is CASTRGGLTDTQYF.

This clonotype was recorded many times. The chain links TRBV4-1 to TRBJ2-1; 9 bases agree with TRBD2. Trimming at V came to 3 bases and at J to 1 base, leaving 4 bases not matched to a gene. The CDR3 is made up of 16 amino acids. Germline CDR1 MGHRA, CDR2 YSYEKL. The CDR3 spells CASSHGLAGSYNEQFF. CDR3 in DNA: TGCGCCAGCAGCCATGGGCTAGCGGGGTCCTACAATGAGCAGTTCTTC.

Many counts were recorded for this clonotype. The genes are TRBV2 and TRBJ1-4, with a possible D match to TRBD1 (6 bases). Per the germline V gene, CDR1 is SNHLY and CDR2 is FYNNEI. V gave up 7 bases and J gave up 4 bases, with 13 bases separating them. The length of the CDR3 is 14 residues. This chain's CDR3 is CASMGGHINEKLFF. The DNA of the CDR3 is TGTGCCAGCATGGGGGGACACATTAATGAAAAACTGTTTTTT. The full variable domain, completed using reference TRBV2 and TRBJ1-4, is EPEVTQTPSHQVTQMGQEVILRCVPISNHLYFYWYRQILGQKVEFLVSFYNNEISEKSEIFDDQFSVERPDGSNFTLKIRSTKLEDSAMYFCASMGGHINEKLFFGSGTQLSVL.

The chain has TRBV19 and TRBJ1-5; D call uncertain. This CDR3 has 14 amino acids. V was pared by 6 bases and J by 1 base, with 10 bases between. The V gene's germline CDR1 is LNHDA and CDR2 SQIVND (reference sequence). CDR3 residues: CASRDGFSNQPQHF. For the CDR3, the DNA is TGTGCCAGTAGGGACGGGTTCAGCAATCAGCCCCAGCATTTT.

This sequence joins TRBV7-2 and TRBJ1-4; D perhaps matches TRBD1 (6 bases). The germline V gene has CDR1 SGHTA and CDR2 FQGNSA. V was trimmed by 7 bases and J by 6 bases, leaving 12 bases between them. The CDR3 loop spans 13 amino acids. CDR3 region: CASTTRTDEKLFF. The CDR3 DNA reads TGTGCCAGCACCACTAGGACAGATGAAAAACTGTTTTTT.

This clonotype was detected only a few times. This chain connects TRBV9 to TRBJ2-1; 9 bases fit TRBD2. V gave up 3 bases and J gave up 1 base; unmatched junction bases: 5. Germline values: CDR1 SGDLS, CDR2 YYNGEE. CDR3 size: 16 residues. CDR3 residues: CASSAFSGSSYNEQFF. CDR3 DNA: TGTGCCAGCAGCGCCTTTAGCGGGAGTTCCTACAATGAGCAGTTCTTC.

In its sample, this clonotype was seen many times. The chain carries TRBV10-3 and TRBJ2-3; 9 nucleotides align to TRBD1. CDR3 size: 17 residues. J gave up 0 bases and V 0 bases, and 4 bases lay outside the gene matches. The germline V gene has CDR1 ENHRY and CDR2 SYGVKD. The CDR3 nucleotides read TGTGCCATCAGTGAGTCGGAGGACAGGGGCAGCACAGATACGCAGTATTTT. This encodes CAISESEDRGSTDTQYF.

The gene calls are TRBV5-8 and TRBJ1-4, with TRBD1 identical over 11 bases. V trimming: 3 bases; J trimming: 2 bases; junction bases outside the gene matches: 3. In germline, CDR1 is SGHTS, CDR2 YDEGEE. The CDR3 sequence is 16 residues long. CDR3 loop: CASSSGQGATNEKLFF. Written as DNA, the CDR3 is TGTGCCAGCAGCTCCGGACAGGGGGCGACTAATGAAAAACTGTTTTTT.

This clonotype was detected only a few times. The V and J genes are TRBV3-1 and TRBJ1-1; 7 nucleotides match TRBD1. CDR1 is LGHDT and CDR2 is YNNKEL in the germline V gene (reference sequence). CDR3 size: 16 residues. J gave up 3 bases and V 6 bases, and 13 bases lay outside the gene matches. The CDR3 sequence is CASREGDSRMDTEAFF. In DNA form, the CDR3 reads TGTGCCAGCAGAGAGGGGGACAGCCGAATGGACACTGAAGCTTTCTTT.

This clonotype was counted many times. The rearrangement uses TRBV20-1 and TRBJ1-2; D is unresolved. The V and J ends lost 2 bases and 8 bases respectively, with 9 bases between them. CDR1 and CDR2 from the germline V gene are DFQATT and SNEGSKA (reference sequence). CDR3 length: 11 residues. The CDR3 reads CSARNQEGYTF. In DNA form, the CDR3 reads TGCAGTGCTAGAAACCAGGAAGGCTACACCTTC.

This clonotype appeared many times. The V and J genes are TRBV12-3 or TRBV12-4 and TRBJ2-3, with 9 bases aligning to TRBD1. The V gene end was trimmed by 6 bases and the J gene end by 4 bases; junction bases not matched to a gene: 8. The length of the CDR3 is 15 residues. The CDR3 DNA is TGTGCCAGCAGACAACCGGGGACAGGGCCAGATACGCAGTATTTT. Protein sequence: CASRQPGTGPDTQYF.

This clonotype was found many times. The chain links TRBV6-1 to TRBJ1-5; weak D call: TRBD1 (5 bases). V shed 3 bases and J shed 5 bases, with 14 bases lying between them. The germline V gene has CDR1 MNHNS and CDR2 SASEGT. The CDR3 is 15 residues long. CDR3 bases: TGTGCCAGCAGTGATCCACCAGGGACGGATCAGCCCCAGCATTTT. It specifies CASSDPPGTDQPQHF.

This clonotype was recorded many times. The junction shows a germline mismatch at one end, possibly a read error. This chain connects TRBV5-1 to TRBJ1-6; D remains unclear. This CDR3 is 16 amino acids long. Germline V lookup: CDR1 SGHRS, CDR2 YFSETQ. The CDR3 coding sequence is TGTGCCAGCAGCTTGCGAGGGTCCTCCTATAATTCACCCCTCCACTTT. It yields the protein CASSLRGSSYNSPLHF.

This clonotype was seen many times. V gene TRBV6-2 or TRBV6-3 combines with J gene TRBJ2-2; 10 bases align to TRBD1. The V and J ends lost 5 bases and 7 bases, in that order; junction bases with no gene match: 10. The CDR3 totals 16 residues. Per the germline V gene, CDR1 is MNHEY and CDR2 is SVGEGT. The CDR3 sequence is CASSEVLGQGNGELFF. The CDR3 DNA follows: TGTGCCAGCAGTGAAGTGCTGGGACAGGGGAACGGGGAGCTGTTTTTT.

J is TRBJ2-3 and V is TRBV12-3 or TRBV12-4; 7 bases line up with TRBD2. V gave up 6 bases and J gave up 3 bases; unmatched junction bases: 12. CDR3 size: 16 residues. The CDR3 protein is CASSLFGGSGTDTQYF. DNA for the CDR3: TGTGCCAGCAGCCTTTTCGGCGGGAGTGGAACAGATACGCAGTATTTT.

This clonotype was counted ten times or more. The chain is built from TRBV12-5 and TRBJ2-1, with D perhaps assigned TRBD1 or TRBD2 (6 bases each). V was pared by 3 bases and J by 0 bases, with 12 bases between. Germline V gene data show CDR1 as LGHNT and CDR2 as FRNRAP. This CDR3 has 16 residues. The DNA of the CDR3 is TGTGCTAGTGGTTTCGGGGGCTCTAGCTCCTACAATGAGCAGTTCTTC. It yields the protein CASGFGGSSSYNEQFF.

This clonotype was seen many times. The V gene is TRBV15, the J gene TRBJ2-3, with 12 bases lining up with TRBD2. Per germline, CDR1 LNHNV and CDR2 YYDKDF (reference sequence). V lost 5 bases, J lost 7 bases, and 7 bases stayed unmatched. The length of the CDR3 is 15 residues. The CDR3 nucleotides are TGTGCCACCAGCTCCCGACTAGCGGGAGAACATACGCAGTATTTT. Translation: CATSSRLAGEHTQYF.

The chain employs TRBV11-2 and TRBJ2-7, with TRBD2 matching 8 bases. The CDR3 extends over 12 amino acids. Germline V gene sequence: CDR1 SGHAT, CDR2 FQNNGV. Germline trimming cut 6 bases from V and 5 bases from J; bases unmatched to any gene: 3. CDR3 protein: CASRRGVDEQYF. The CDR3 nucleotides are TGTGCCAGCAGGCGGGGGGTAGACGAGCAGTACTTC. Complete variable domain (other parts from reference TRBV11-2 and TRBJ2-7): EAGVAQSPRYKIIEKRQSVAFWCNPISGHATLYWYQQILGQGPKLLIQFQNNGVVDDSQLPKDRFSAERLKGVDSTLKIQPAKLEDSAVYLCASRRGVDEQYFGPGTRLTVT.

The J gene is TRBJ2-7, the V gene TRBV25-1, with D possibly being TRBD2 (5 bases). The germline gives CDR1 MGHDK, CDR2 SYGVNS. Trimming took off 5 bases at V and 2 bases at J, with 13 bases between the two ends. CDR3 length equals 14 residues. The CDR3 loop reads CASSRRTGTYEQYF. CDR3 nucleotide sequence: TGTGCCAGCAGTAGACGGACTGGGACCTACGAGCAGTACTTC.

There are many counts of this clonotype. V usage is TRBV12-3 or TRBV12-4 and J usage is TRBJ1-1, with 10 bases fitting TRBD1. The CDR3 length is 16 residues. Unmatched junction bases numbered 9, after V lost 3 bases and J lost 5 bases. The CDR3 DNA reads TGTGCCAGCAGTTTTCGGACAGGGGGAAGAGGGACTGAAGCTTTCTTT. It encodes CASSFRTGGRGTEAFF.

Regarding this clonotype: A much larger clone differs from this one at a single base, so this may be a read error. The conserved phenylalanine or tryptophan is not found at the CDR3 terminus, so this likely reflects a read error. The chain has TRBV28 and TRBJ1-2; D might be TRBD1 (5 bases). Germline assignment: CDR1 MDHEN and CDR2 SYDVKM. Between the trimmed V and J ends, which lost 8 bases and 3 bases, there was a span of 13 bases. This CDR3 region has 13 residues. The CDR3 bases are TGTGCCAGCGGAGGAGGGGCTCACTATGGCTACACCCTC. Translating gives CASGGGAHYGYTL.

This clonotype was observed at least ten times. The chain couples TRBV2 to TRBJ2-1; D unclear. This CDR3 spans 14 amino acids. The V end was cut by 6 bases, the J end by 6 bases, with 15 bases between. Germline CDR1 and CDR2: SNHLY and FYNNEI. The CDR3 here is CASRLESTSNEQFF. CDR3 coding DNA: TGTGCCAGCAGGTTGGAGAGTACGTCCAATGAGCAGTTCTTC. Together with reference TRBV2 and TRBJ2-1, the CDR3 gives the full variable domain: EPEVTQTPSHQVTQMGQEVILRCVPISNHLYFYWYRQILGQKVEFLVSFYNNEISEKSEIFDDQFSVERPDGSNFTLKIRSTKLEDSAMYFCASRLESTSNEQFFGPGTRLTVL.

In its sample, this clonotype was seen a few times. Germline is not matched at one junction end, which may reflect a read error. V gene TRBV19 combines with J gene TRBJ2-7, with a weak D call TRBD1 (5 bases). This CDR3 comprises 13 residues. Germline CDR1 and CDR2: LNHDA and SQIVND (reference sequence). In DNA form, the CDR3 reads TGTGCCGGTAGTGCACAGGCCTCCTACGAGCAGTACTTC. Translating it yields CAGSAQASYEQYF.

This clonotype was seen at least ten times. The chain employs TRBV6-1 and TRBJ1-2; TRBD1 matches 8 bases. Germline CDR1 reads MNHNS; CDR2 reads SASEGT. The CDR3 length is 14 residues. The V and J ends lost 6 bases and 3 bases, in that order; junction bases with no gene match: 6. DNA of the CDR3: TGTGCCAGCAGCCCGGACAGGGCTGACTATGGCTACACCTTC. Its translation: CASSPDRADYGYTF.

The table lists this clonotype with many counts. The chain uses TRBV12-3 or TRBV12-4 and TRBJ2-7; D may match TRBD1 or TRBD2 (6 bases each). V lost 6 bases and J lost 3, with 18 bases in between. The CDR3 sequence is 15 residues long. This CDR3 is CASRFRGDTFYEQYF. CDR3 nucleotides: TGTGCCAGCAGGTTTAGGGGGGACACCTTCTACGAGCAGTACTTC.

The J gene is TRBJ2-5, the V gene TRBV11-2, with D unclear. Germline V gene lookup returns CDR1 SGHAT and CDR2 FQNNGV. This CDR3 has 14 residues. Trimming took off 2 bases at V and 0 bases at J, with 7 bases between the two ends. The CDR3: CASSLSPNQETQYF. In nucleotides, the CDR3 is TGTGCCAGCAGCTTAAGTCCAAACCAAGAGACCCAGTACTTC.